This TCR beta chain originates from a study of Ad26.COV2.S vaccination and SARS-CoV-2 variants. Assay used: immunoSEQ multiplex PCR; TCRdb lists only in-frame clones, some missing. Here the sample spans 200,000 to 250,000 clones, approximately 87% being singletons. CDR1 is LNHDA, CDR2 SQIVND, per germline (reference sequence). Unmatched junction bases numbered 3, after V lost 4 bases and J lost 3 bases. The CDR3 is 14 amino acids. Noted treatment: some 20 received Ad26.COV2.S at low or high dose, single or two shots; roughly five received placebo; per-sample allocation not given. Samples came from day 63 after the first vaccine or placebo injection. Based in Boston, the donor was an adult of 18-55 years. SARS-CoV-2 spike from the Wuhan strain was encoded by the vaccine, an Ad26 vector. Study-level points and caveats: Vaccine and placebo groups showed comparable non-spike TCR breadth.

Concerning this clone: Its specificity is unknown.

The sample in question was peripheral blood, obtained in a trial of Ad26.COV2.S vaccine versus placebo. The chain uses TRBV19 and TRBJ1-2; 9 nucleotides align to TRBD1. This clonotype originated in a person between 18 and 59 years old who received the Ad26.COV2.S COVID-19 vaccine or a placebo. The CDR3 DNA reads TGTGCCAGTAGTACGACAGGGGGTGACTATGGCTACACCTTC. Its protein is CASSTTGGDYGYTF.